Listed below are T cell receptor beta chains from one sample, sequenced in a study of beta chain features in type 1 diabetes. Only in-frame clones appear in the TCRdb table, and some are missing; sequencing was by immunoSEQ multiplex PCR. The sample has 130,000 to 150,000 clones; roughly 50% are singletons. Source material: Tregs from blood. These receptors were taken from a young man in good health. The CDR3 runs from the conserved cysteine through the conserved F or W. A D gene is named only where the DNA matches it firmly. A row's size may be missing; if present it is once, few, many or a size class.

NA	TRBV7-2	NA	TRBJ2-2	CASSLSAGETGELFF	TGTGCCAGCAGCTTAAGTGCGGGTGAAACCGGGGAGCTGTTTTTT
NA	TRBV7-2	TRBD2	TRBJ2-5	CASSLVGGSYETQYF	TGTGCCAGCAGCTTAGTGGGCGGGAGTTACGAGACCCAGTACTTC
NA	TRBV5-1	TRBD1	TRBJ2-4	CASSLASSGQGSIQYF	TGCGCCAGCAGCTTGGCTTCCTCGGGACAGGGCAGCATTCAGTACTTC
NA	TRBV18	NA	TRBJ1-1	CASSPSVPIF	TGTGCCAGCTCACCTTCGGTCCCCATCTTT
few	TRBV30	NA	TRBJ2-3	CAWTEGADTQYF	TGTGCCTGGACCGAGGGGGCAGATACGCAGTATTTT
NA	TRBV14	TRBD1	TRBJ2-7	CASSLRTGPYEQYF	TGTGCCAGCAGCCTACGGACAGGGCCCTACGAGCAGTACTTC
NA	TRBV6-1	TRBD2	TRBJ2-7	CASSWTSGGSYEQYF	TGTGCCAGCAGTTGGACTAGCGGGGGCTCATACGAGCAGTACTTC
NA	TRBV19	NA	TRBJ1-2	CASSMAVNYGYTF	TGTGCCAGTAGTATGGCGGTTAACTATGGCTACACCTTC
NA	TRBV29-1	TRBD1	TRBJ1-2	CSVGLVSGQGALYGYTF	TGCAGCGTTGGATTGGTTTCAGGACAGGGGGCTCTCTATGGCTACACCTTC
NA	TRBV6-6	NA	TRBJ2-5	CASSYDLGEKQYF	TGTGCCAGCAGTTACGATCTCGGGGAAAAGCAGTACTTC
NA	TRBV13	TRBD2	TRBJ2-6	CASSAYGLVSGANVLTF	TGTGCCAGCAGCGCATACGGACTAGTATCTGGGGCCAACGTCCTGACTTTC
NA	TRBV7-8	NA	TRBJ2-7	CASSPDGGYEQYF	TGTGCCAGCAGCCCGGACGGAGGCTACGAGCAGTACTTC
NA	TRBV4-3	TRBD1	TRBJ2-7	CASSAIPGQGALEQYF	TGCGCCAGCAGCGCAATACCGGGACAGGGGGCTCTCGAGCAGTACTTC
NA	TRBV28	TRBD1	TRBJ1-2	CATRPGGHHYGYTF	TGTGCCACCCGCCCAGGGGGCCACCACTATGGCTACACCTTC
NA	TRBV18	TRBD1	TRBJ2-7	CASSPLDRVRVEQYF	TGTGCCAGCTCACCCTTGGACAGGGTTCGGGTCGAGCAGTACTTC
NA	TRBV29-1	NA	TRBJ1-1	CSVSYPGGKAFF	TGCAGCGTCTCCTACCCTGGGGGGAAAGCTTTCTTT
NA	TRBV28	TRBD2	TRBJ2-5	CASSLLAGDRETQYF	TGTGCCAGCAGTTTATTAGCGGGAGATCGGGAGACCCAGTACTTC
few	TRBV15	TRBD1	TRBJ1-2	CATSRDLNRDRGSGYTF	TGTGCCACCAGCAGAGATTTGAACCGGGACAGGGGGTCTGGCTACACCTTC
NA	TRBV7-9	TRBD2	TRBJ2-3	CATKIRGTSDTDTQYF	TGTGCCACCAAGATCAGGGGGACTAGCGATACAGATACGCAGTATTTT
NA	TRBV5-1	TRBD2	TRBJ2-7	CASSLELAGLWQYF	TGCGCCAGCAGCTTGGAACTAGCGGGGCTTTGGCAGTACTTC
NA	TRBV30	NA	TRBJ1-2	CAWRPGSNYGYTF	TGTGCCTGGAGGCCGGGATCTAACTATGGCTACACCTTC
few	TRBV30	NA	TRBJ1-2	CAWSVLSVYGYTF	TGTGCCTGGAGTGTACTATCCGTCTATGGCTACACCTTC
few	TRBV4-3	NA	TRBJ1-1	CASRRNTEAFF	TGCGCCAGCCGGAGAAACACTGAAGCTTTCTTT
NA	TRBV10-3	NA	TRBJ2-2	CATTGSGNTGELFF	TGTGCCACCACAGGGTCGGGGAACACCGGGGAGCTGTTTTTT
few	TRBV9	NA	TRBJ1-1	CASSAGMDTEAFF	TGTGCCAGCAGCGCGGGGATGGACACTGAAGCTTTCTTT
few	TRBV5-1	NA	TRBJ1-5	CASSLGSLNQPQHF	TGCGCCAGCAGCCTGGGCAGTCTCAATCAGCCCCAGCATTTT
NA	TRBV5-4	TRBD2	TRBJ2-3	CASSSSGRRTDTQYF	TGTGCCAGCAGCTCTAGCGGGAGGCGCACAGATACGCAGTATTTT
NA	TRBV6-1	NA	TRBJ2-3	CASSERRLLTDTQYF	TGTGCCAGCAGTGAAAGAAGACTACTCACAGATACGCAGTATTTT
NA	TRBV28	NA	TRBJ2-1	CASSRRQGLGQFF	TGTGCCAGCAGCCGCCGACAGGGACTTGGACAGTTCTTC
few	TRBV28	NA	TRBJ1-5	CASAAYSNQPQHF	TGTGCCAGCGCGGCTTATAGCAATCAGCCCCAGCATTTT
NA	TRBV14	TRBD1	TRBJ1-2	CASSSQFGTANYGYTF	TGTGCCAGCAGCTCCCAGTTTGGGACAGCTAACTATGGCTACACCTTC
NA	TRBV5-1	NA	TRBJ2-1	CASSENYYNEQFF	TGCGCCAGCAGCGAGAATTACTACAATGAGCAGTTCTTC
NA	TRBV7-2	TRBD1	TRBJ1-2	CASSFNRRGTGGFNYGYTF	TGTGCCAGCAGCTTTAATCGAAGGGGGACAGGGGGTTTCAACTATGGCTACACCTTC
few	TRBV19	NA	TRBJ2-2	CASSIGRGYGELFF	TGTGCCAGTAGTATAGGCAGGGGCTACGGGGAGCTGTTTTTT
NA	TRBV20-1	TRBD2	TRBJ2-4	CSAGNSGRMAF	TGCAGTGCTGGGAATAGCGGGAGGATGGCCTTC
few	TRBV6-6	NA	TRBJ2-7	CASSLSRDTYEQYF	TGTGCCAGCAGTTTGTCACGGGACACCTACGAGCAGTACTTC
NA	TRBV28	NA	TRBJ1-1	CASTIRRGPTEAFF	TGTGCCAGCACGATCAGGAGAGGGCCCACTGAAGCTTTCTTT
few	TRBV6-6	NA	TRBJ2-5	CASSYYRGQETQYF	TGTGCCAGCAGTTACTATCGGGGCCAAGAGACCCAGTACTTC
NA	TRBV7-2	TRBD2	TRBJ2-1	CASSFWGGPDEQFF	TGTGCCAGCAGCTTTTGGGGGGGACCGGATGAGCAGTTCTTC
NA	TRBV30	NA	TRBJ1-5	CAWSVAGKQPQHF	TGTGCCTGGAGTGTGGCAGGGAAGCAGCCCCAGCATTTT
few	TRBV29-1	TRBD1	TRBJ1-4	CSAKDRGLRKLFF	TGCAGCGCCAAGGACAGGGGCCTTCGAAAACTGTTTTTT
NA	TRBV10-3	TRBD1	TRBJ2-1	CAIGEDRASSYNEQFF	TGTGCCATCGGTGAGGACAGGGCAAGCTCCTACAATGAGCAGTTCTTC
NA	TRBV28	NA	TRBJ1-5	CASTTDSNFNQPQHF	TGTGCCAGCACTACGGACAGCAATTTCAATCAGCCCCAGCATTTT
few	TRBV7-3	NA	TRBJ2-2	CASSLGGKDTGELFF	TGTGCCAGCAGCTTAGGGGGGAAAGACACCGGGGAGCTGTTTTTT